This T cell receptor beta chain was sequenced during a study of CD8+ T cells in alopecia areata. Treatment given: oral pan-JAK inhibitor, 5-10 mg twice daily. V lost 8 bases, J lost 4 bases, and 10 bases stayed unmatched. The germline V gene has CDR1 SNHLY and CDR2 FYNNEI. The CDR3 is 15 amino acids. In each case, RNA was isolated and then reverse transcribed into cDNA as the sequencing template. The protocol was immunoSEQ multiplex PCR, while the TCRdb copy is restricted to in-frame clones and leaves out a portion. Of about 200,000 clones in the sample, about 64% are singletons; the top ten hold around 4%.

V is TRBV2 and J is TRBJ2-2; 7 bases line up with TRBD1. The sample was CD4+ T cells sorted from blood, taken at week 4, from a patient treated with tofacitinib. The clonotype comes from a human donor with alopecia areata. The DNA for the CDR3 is TGTGCCAGCCGACAACAGGGGTCCCGCACCGGGGAGCTGTTTTTT. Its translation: CASRQQGSRTGELFF.